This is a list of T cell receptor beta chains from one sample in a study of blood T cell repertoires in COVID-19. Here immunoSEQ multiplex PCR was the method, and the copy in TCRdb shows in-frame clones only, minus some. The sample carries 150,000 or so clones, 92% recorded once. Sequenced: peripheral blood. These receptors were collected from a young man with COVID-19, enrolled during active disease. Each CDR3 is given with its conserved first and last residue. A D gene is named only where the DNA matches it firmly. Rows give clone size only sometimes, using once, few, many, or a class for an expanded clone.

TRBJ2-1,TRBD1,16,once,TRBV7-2,TGTGCCAGCAGCCCGGACAGGGGGTCGACCTACAATGAGCAGTTCTTC,CASSPDRGSTYNEQFF
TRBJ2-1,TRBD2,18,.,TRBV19,TGTGCCAGTAGATTAATCGGAGCGGGGGGGCCCCATCCCAATGAGCAGTTCTTC,CASRLIGAGGPHPNEQFF
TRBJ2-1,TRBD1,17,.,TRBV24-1,TGTGCCACCAGTGATTGGGGTTTTCGGACAGGGGACAATGAGCAGTTCTTC,CATSDWGFRTGDNEQFF
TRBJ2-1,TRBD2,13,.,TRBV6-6,TGTGCCACCCGACTAGCGGGAGGGAATGAGCAGTTCTTC,CATRLAGGNEQFF
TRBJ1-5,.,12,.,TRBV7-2,TGTGCCAGCAGCCTCGACTCGCAGCCCCAGCATTTT,CASSLDSQPQHF
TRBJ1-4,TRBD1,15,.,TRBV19,TGTGCCAGTACCACGCAGGGGGGAGGAGGGGAAAAACTGTTTTTT,CASTTQGGGGEKLFF
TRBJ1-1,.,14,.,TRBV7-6,TGTGCCAGCAGCTTAGGGGGGGTAAACACTGAAGCTTTCTTT,CASSLGGVNTEAFF
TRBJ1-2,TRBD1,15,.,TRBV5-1,TGCGCCAGCAGCTTACAACAAGGACAGGGAAACGGCTACACCTTC,CASSLQQGQGNGYTF
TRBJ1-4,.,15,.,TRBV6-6,TGTGCCAGCAGTTATCAGGGGTGGCCTAATGAAAAACTGTTTTTT,CASSYQGWPNEKLFF
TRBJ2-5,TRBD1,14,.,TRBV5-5,TGTGCCAGCAGCTCGACAGGGACGGAGGAGACCCAGTACTTC,CASSSTGTEETQYF
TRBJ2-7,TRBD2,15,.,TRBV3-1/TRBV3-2,TGTGCCAGCAGTCGTCGCGGTAGCGGGAGTTACGAGCAGTACTTC,CASSRRGSGSYEQYF
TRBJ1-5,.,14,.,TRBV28,TGTGCCAGCAGTTTCGGGGGTAGCAATCAGCCCCAGCATTTT,CASSFGGSNQPQHF
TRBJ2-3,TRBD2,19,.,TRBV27,TGTGCCAGCAGTCTTGTGGGACTAGCGGGAGGCCAACGCACAGATACGCAGTATTTT,CASSLVGLAGGQRTDTQYF
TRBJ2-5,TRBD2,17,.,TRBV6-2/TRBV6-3,TGTGCCAGCAGTTACTCTAGGAGCGGGGGGGCATGGGAGACCCAGTACTTC,CASSYSRSGGAWETQYF
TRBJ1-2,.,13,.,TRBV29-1,TGCAGCGTTGAACAGGGGATTGCCTATGGCTACACCTTC,CSVEQGIAYGYTF
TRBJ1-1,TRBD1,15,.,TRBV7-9,TGTGCCAGCAGCTTAGAGAAGGGACAGTACACTGAAGCTTTCTTT,CASSLEKGQYTEAFF
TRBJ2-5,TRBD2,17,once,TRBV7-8,TGTGCCAGCAGCTTACGTCGAATGCGGGAGGGGAAAGAGACCCAGTACTTC,CASSLRRMREGKETQYF
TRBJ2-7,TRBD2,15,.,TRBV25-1,TGTGCCAGCAGTCCCCCGGGACTAGCGGGAACCGAGCAGTACTTC,CASSPPGLAGTEQYF